In its sample, the clone carrying this T cell receptor (beta chain) was seen many times. Antigen specificity is unknown. The CDR3 covers 14 residues. Trimming removed 2 bases from V and 9 bases from J, with 15 bases in between. Study-level points and caveats: Greatest tumor Treg TCR overlap was with tumor naive CD4+ cells. The larger-cohort validation was restricted to a single TCR beta V-J rearrangement rather than whole repertoires.

Constant-region reverse primers amplified full-length variable regions, followed by semi-nested Nested Universal Primer A PCR. TCRdb processed the 5' RACE reads anew with MiXCR; each CDR3 protein has one entry. The data show some 8,400 distinct CDR3 sequences, around a quarter seen once. CD25-based Treg depletion was applied to purified naive CD4+ T cells. The receptor was derived from a female donor with breast cancer. The chain uses TRBV12-3 or TRBV12-4 and TRBJ2-3; D is ambiguous. Material for sequencing was naive CD4+ T cells sorted from a lymph node. Regarding subset: naive CD4+ T cells, CD4+CD45RA+CD25-. CDR3 region: CASSLPPQLRTQYF. DNA of the CDR3: TGTGCCAGCAGTTTACCCCCACAGCTCCGGACGCAGTATTTT.